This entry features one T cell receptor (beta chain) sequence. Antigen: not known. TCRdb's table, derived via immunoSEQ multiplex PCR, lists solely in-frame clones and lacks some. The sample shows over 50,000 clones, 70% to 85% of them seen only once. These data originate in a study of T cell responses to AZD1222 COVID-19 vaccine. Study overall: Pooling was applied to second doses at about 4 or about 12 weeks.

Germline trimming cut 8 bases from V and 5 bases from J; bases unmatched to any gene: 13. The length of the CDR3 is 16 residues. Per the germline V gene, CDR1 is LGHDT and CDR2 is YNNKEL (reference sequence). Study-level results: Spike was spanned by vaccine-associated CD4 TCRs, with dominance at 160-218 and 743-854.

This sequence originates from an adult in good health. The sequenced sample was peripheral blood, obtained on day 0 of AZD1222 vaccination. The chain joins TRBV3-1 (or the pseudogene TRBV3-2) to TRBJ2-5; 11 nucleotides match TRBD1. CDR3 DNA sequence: TGTGCCAGCCTACCTGGGAGGGGACAGGGGGGTGAGACCCAGTACTTC. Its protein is CASLPGRGQGGETQYF.